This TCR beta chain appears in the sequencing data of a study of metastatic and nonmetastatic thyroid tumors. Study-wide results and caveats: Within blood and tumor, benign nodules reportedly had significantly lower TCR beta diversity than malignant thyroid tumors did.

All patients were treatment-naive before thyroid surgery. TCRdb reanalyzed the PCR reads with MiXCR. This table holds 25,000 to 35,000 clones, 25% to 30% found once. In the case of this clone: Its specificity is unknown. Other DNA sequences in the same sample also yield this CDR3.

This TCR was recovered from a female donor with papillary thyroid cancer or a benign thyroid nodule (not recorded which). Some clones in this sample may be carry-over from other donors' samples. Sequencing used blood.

CDR3 DNA: TGTGCCAGCAGCTTAGGACAGGGTACCTATGGCTACACCTTC. As protein: CASSLGQGTYGYTF. The chain couples TRBV7-9 to TRBJ1-2, with 7 bases that match TRBD1. Germline values: CDR1 SEHNR, CDR2 FQNEAQ (reference sequence). The V gene end was trimmed by 1 base and the J gene end by 4 bases; junction bases not matched to a gene: 3. The CDR3 consists of 14 residues.